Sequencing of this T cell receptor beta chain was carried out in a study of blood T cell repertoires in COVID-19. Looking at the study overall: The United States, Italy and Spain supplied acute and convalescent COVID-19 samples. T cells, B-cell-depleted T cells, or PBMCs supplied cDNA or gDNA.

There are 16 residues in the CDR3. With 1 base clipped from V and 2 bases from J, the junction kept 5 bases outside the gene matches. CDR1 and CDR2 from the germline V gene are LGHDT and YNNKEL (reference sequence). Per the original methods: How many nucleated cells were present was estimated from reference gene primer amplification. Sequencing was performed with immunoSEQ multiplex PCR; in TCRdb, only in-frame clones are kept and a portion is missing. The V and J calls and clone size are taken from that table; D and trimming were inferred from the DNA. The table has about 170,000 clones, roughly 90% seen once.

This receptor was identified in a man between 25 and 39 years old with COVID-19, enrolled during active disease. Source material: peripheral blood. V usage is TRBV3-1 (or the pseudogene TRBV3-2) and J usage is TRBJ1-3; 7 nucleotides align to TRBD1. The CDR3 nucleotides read TGTGCCAGCAGCCAAGGCGGGACAGAAGCTGGAAACACCATATATTTT. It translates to CASSQGGTEAGNTIYF.